These 3 T cell receptor beta chains originate from one sample sequenced in a study of identical twins. TCRdb analysed the 5' RACE reads with MiXCR anew, one entry per CDR3 protein. The sample yields about 100,000 distinct CDR3 sequences, 4.5% to 6.5% seen once. The sample consisted of memory T cells sorted from blood. The receptors originated from a woman between 50 and 59 years old in good health.

This sequence joins TRBV20-1 and TRBJ2-3; 12 positions agree with TRBD2. The germline gives CDR1 DFQATT, CDR2 SNEGSKA (reference sequence). The CDR3 is made up of 14 amino acids. The V and J ends lost 8 bases and 4 bases, in that order; junction bases with no gene match: 7. The CDR3 is CSTQTSGRADTQYF. The CDR3, as DNA: TGCAGTACACAGACTAGCGGGAGAGCAGATACGCAGTATTTT.

Ten or more counts support this clonotype. The gene calls are TRBV4-2 and TRBJ2-5; D perhaps matches TRBD2 (7 bases). CDR1 is LGHNA and CDR2 is YNFKEQ in the germline V gene. Trimming left V 5 bases short and J 5 bases short, with 18 bases between. This CDR3 contains 15 residues. The CDR3 is CASSNWTEGGETQYF. The CDR3 DNA reads as TGTGCCAGCAGCAACTGGACGGAGGGGGGGGAGACCCAGTACTTC.

At least ten counts were recorded for this clonotype. The chain employs TRBV12-3 or TRBV12-4 and TRBJ2-1; tentatively, D is TRBD2 (6 bases). Trimming stripped 5 bases from V and 4 bases from J, with 9 bases between. This CDR3 region has 13 residues. The chain's CDR3 is CASSLLAYNEQFF. Written as DNA, the CDR3 is TGTGCCAGCAGTCTACTAGCTTACAATGAGCAGTTCTTC.